Following are 30 T cell receptor beta chains from one sample sequenced in a study of naive and memory T cell subsets. The SP2 primer and nested alpha and beta constant region primers amplified ligated cDNA in four rounds. TCRdb re-called the 5' RACE reads through MiXCR, storing one row per CDR3 protein. The sample shows more than 50,000 distinct CDR3 sequences, around 8% of them seen only once. A UMI-containing oligonucleotide was joined by 3' ligation to the TCR cDNA template. These receptor sequences come from a female donor in good health.

This clonotype was seen many times. The genes are TRBV28 and TRBJ2-4; 8 bases line up with TRBD2. The length of the CDR3 is 16 residues. The junction had 6 bases not matched to a gene; V was cut back by 5 bases and J by 0 bases. CDR1 is MDHEN and CDR2 is SYDVKM in the germline V gene. In nucleotides, the CDR3 is TGTGCCAGCAGTCAATTAGCGGGACCAGCCAAAAACATTCAGTACTTC. This codes for CASSQLAGPAKNIQYF.

At least ten counts were recorded for this clonotype. The rearrangement uses TRBV12-3 or TRBV12-4 and TRBJ1-4, with 7 positions matching TRBD1. V lost 3 bases, J lost 6 bases, and 4 bases stayed unmatched. The CDR3 extends over 14 amino acids. This CDR3 is CASSFWQGDEKLFF. The CDR3, as DNA: TGTGCCAGCAGTTTTTGGCAGGGGGATGAAAAACTGTTTTTT.

This clonotype was counted a few times. This chain links TRBV29-1 with TRBJ2-3, with D possibly TRBD2 on 5 matching bases. CDR3 size: 12 residues. The germline CDR1 and CDR2 sequences are SQVTM and ANQGSEA. Trimming left V 7 bases short and J 3 bases short, with 11 bases between. In DNA form, the CDR3 reads TGCAGCGGGACTGTCAGAACAGATACGCAGTATTTT. Protein sequence: CSGTVRTDTQYF.

This clonotype was seen a handful of times. This rearrangement joins TRBV7-2 to TRBJ1-6; D uncertain. The CDR3 runs to 14 residues. The V gene lost 1 base and the J gene lost 8 bases, with 9 bases spanning the gap. Germline V gives CDR1 SGHTA, CDR2 FQGNSA. The CDR3 coding sequence is TGTGCCAGCAGCTTAGGGACGGATTATTCACCCCTCCACTTT. Its protein product is CASSLGTDYSPLHF.

The chain has TRBV19 and TRBJ2-3, with D maybe TRBD2 (5 bases). Germline V CDR1 and CDR2: LNHDA, SQIVND (reference sequence). This CDR3 is 12 amino acids long. This chain's CDR3 is CASSWETDTQYF. The CDR3 DNA sequence: TGTGCATCGTCCTGGGAGACAGATACGCAGTATTTT.

This clonotype was seen only a few times. The V and J genes are TRBV12-5 and TRBJ1-1; D is perhaps TRBD1 (5 bases). Looked up from germline, CDR1 is LGHNT and CDR2 is FRNRAP. The V end lost 6 bases, the J end lost 8 bases, and 19 bases lay between the germline ends. The CDR3 is 14 residues long. The CDR3 nucleotides read TGTGCTAGTGGGTTGCCCCCAGGGACGTGGGAAGCTTTCTTT. Its protein is CASGLPPGTWEAFF.

J is TRBJ2-5 and V is TRBV18; TRBD1 might be the D (6 bases). The CDR3 loop spans 14 amino acids. Deletions cut 6 bases from V and 1 base from J, with 12 bases between. Per the germline V gene, CDR1 is KGHSH and CDR2 is LQKENI. DNA for the CDR3: TGTGCCAGCTCCTATGACAGGTTCCAAGAGACCCAGTACTTC. Its protein product is CASSYDRFQETQYF.

The chain couples TRBV7-9 to TRBJ1-4; D not certain. The CDR3 loop spans 15 amino acids. Germline CDR1 SEHNR, CDR2 FQNEAQ (reference sequence). V shed 3 bases and J shed 0 bases, with 8 bases lying between them. The CDR3 DNA reads TGTGCCAGCAGCTTTTCAGGCGCAACTAATGAAAAACTGTTTTTT. As protein: CASSFSGATNEKLFF.

This clonotype was counted ten times or more. This chain uses TRBV29-1 with TRBJ1-1; D remains unclear. Germline V gene data show CDR1 as SQVTM and CDR2 as ANQGSEA. V was trimmed by 3 bases and J by 5 bases, leaving 13 bases between them. The CDR3 covers 13 residues. CDR3 sequence reads: CSVDIPRKTEAFF. CDR3 DNA: TGCAGCGTTGATATCCCGAGGAAAACTGAAGCTTTCTTT.

This clonotype was detected ten times or more. The chain recombines TRBV3-1 with TRBJ1-1; D gene uncertain. CDR1 LGHDT and CDR2 YNNKEL come from the germline V gene (reference sequence). The CDR3 extends over 12 amino acids. V lost 2 bases and J 11 bases, leaving 12 bases between the germline ends. The CDR3 protein is CASSQNSGGAFF. For the CDR3, the DNA is TGTGCCAGCAGCCAAAACAGCGGCGGGGCTTTCTTT.

This clonotype was detected a few times. This chain links TRBV11-3 with TRBJ1-1; D ambiguous. V lost 5 bases to trimming and J lost 4 bases, with 20 bases between them. This CDR3 comprises 16 residues. Germline values: CDR1 SGHNT, CDR2 YENEEA. The chain's CDR3 is CASSPRRFGVSTEAFF. DNA of the CDR3: TGTGCCAGCAGCCCCCGGCGGTTCGGGGTAAGCACTGAAGCTTTCTTT.

This clonotype was observed many times. V is TRBV6-4 and J is TRBJ1-1; no firm D call. Germline CDR1 reads MRHNA; CDR2 reads SNTAGT. Trimming cost V 6 bases and J 5 bases, with 16 bases left between them. The CDR3 spans 14 residues. The CDR3 DNA reads TGTGCCAGCAGCTCGCTCGCGGGTTCAACTGAAGCTTTCTTT. It specifies CASSSLAGSTEAFF.

The rearrangement links TRBV6-5 to TRBJ2-5, with 10 positions matching TRBD2. The CDR3 covers 15 residues. The ends lost 4 bases at V and 4 bases at J; junction bases unmatched: 6. Germline CDR1 and CDR2: MNHEY and SVGAGI. CDR3 loop: CASSSSGRRVETQYF. CDR3 nucleotides: TGTGCCAGCAGTTCTAGCGGGAGACGTGTAGAGACCCAGTACTTC.

In its sample, this clonotype was seen a few times. V is TRBV4-1 and J is TRBJ2-1; TRBD1 matches at 8 bases. The CDR3 has 16 amino acids. CDR1 is MGHRA, CDR2 YSYEKL, per germline. Losses at the gene ends were 4 bases for V and 4 bases for J; bases not matched to a gene: 9. The CDR3 protein is CASSRGLDRGYNEQFF. The CDR3 DNA sequence: TGCGCCAGCAGCCGGGGGTTAGACAGGGGTTACAATGAGCAGTTCTTC.

The chain links TRBV29-1 to TRBJ2-5; 12 bases are shared with TRBD2. This CDR3 contains 17 residues. CDR1 and CDR2 from the germline V gene are SQVTM and ANQGSEA. V lost 0 bases to trimming and J lost 5 bases; unmatched junction nucleotides: 10. The CDR3 coding sequence is TGCAGCGTTGAAGATCCTCTAGCGGGAGGGCCGGGGGAGACCCAGTACTTC. It specifies CSVEDPLAGGPGETQYF.

This clonotype was observed a few times. J is TRBJ1-1 and V is TRBV5-4; D unclear. Germline-derived CDR1 and CDR2 are SGHNT and YYREEE (reference sequence). The germline V and J ends were trimmed by 0 bases and 2 bases, with 8 bases remaining between them. CDR3 length equals 14 residues. The CDR3 region has the DNA TGTGCCAGCAGCTTGGTGGCAGCTAACACTGAAGCTTTCTTT. Translation gives CASSLVAANTEAFF.

This clonotype has more than one count but fewer than ten. The chain uses TRBV5-1 and TRBJ2-3; a weak D match, TRBD2 (6 bases). Germline V gives CDR1 SGHRS, CDR2 YFSETQ. CDR3 length: 16 amino acids. With 0 bases removed from V and 1 base from J, the gap between germline ends came to 12 bases. CDR3 sequence reads: CASSLELGGGTDTQYF. The DNA for the CDR3 is TGCGCCAGCAGCTTGGAGCTGGGGGGAGGCACAGATACGCAGTATTTT.

This clonotype was counted only a few times. CDR3 protein: CASSLMGGSYNEQFF. DNA for the CDR3: TGTGCCAGCAGCTTAATGGGGGGGTCCTACAATGAGCAGTTCTTC. The chain couples TRBV7-3 to TRBJ2-1, with TRBD2 matching 7 bases. Trimming took 1 base from V and 1 from J; bases not matched to a gene: 1. Germline V CDR1 and CDR2: SGHTA, FQGTGA. The CDR3 consists of 15 residues.

This clonotype showed up just a few times. The chain carries TRBV18 and TRBJ1-2, with TRBD1 as a possible D gene (6 bases). Between the trimmed V and J ends, which lost 3 bases and 7 bases, there was a span of 15 bases. CDR1 is KGHSH, CDR2 LQKENI, per germline. CDR3 length equals 14 residues. The CDR3 protein is CASSPGAGRSGYTF. The CDR3 coding sequence is TGTGCCAGCTCACCGGGGGCAGGCCGTTCTGGCTACACCTTC.

This clonotype was picked up many times. The chain links TRBV5-1 to TRBJ2-3; D remains unclear. V was pared by 3 bases and J by 2 bases, with 4 bases between. Per germline, CDR1 SGHRS and CDR2 YFSETQ. The CDR3 extends over 12 amino acids. CDR3 sequence: CASSSTTDTQYF. The CDR3 region has the DNA TGCGCCAGCAGCTCGACCACAGATACGCAGTATTTT.

The table lists this clonotype with many counts. The chain uses TRBV27 and TRBJ1-2, with 8 bases identical to TRBD1. This CDR3 contains 14 residues. Losses at the gene ends were 6 bases for V and 6 bases for J; bases not matched to a gene: 9. From germline, CDR1 is MNHEY and CDR2 SMNVEV (reference sequence). The CDR3: CASSSLTGVDGYTF. In nucleotides, the CDR3 is TGTGCCAGCAGCTCACTGACAGGGGTGGATGGCTACACCTTC.

This clonotype has more than one count but fewer than ten. The chain employs TRBV7-8 and TRBJ1-4; TRBD1 matches at 7 bases. V lost 4 bases, J lost 10 bases, and 15 bases stayed unmatched. This CDR3 is built from 16 residues. Germline V gene lookup returns CDR1 SGHVS and CDR2 FQNEAQ. The CDR3 loop reads CASSYRVDRDKRKLFF. CDR3 nucleotide sequence: TGTGCCAGCAGCTACAGAGTTGACAGGGATAAACGAAAACTGTTTTTT.

This clonotype was found many times. The genes are TRBV18 and TRBJ2-1; no firm D call. Germline CDR1 KGHSH, CDR2 LQKENI. CDR3 length: 17 amino acids. Trimming stripped 1 base from V and 0 bases from J, with 13 bases between. CDR3 DNA: TGTGCCAGCTCACCACTAGGACGTCGAAGCTCCTACAATGAGCAGTTCTTC. Its translation is CASSPLGRRSSYNEQFF.

This clonotype has just a few counts. The V call is TRBV28, the J call TRBJ1-2; perhaps TRBD1 as D (6 bases). V lost 2 bases, J lost 4 bases, and 11 bases lay in between. The germline gives CDR1 MDHEN, CDR2 SYDVKM. The CDR3 has 14 amino acids. The CDR3 region has the DNA TGTGCCAGCAGTTTAGGTGGAGGGGGCTATGGCTACACCTTC. Protein sequence: CASSLGGGGYGYTF.

Worth noting for this clonotype: The junction shows a germline mismatch at one end, possibly a read error. V is TRBV20-1 and J is TRBJ1-6; D is ambiguous. The CDR3 length is 14 residues. CDR1 DFQATT and CDR2 SNEGSKA come from the germline V gene (reference sequence). The DNA for the CDR3 is TGCAGTGCTGGAGAACAGCTCTATAATTCACCCCTCCACTTT. Amino acids: CSAGEQLYNSPLHF.

Ten or more counts support this clonotype. The gene calls are TRBV9 and TRBJ2-1; 10 bases map to TRBD2. Unmatched junction bases numbered 10, after V lost 7 bases and J lost 3 bases. Germline assignment: CDR1 SGDLS and CDR2 YYNGEE. The CDR3 has 16 amino acids. This CDR3 reads CASGTASGRHYNEQFF. The CDR3 bases are TGTGCCAGCGGGACCGCTAGCGGGAGACACTACAATGAGCAGTTCTTC.

The DNA of the CDR3 is TGTGCCAGCAGCGGGGTGAACACTGAAGCTTTCTTT. It is translated as CASSGVNTEAFF. The chain has TRBV12-3 or TRBV12-4 and TRBJ1-1, with no clear D. The CDR3 contains 12 residues. With 6 bases removed from V and 0 bases from J, the gap between germline ends came to 5 bases.

The chain employs TRBV10-2 and TRBJ2-1, with 10 bases lining up with TRBD1. CDR1 and CDR2 from the germline V gene are WSHSY and SAAADI. V was clipped by 2 bases and J by 6 bases; unmatched bases: 1. CDR3 size: 14 residues. CDR3 nucleotide sequence: TGCGCCAGCAGTGAGGGGACAGGGGTCAATGAGCAGTTCTTC. It yields the protein CASSEGTGVNEQFF.

This clonotype was detected ten times or more. The V and J genes are TRBV10-3 and TRBJ1-1, with D unresolved. Germline assignment: CDR1 ENHRY and CDR2 SYGVKD. The CDR3 length is 12 residues. Trimming shortened V by 5 bases and J by 0 bases, and 4 bases separated the two germline ends. Here the CDR3 DNA reads TGTGCCATCAGTTCTATGAACACTGAAGCTTTCTTT. Residues: CAISSMNTEAFF.

This clonotype appeared many times. The CDR3 loop reads CSVGPRVGDTEAFF. The CDR3 coding sequence is TGCAGCGTTGGTCCTCGGGTCGGGGACACTGAAGCTTTCTTT. V and J are TRBV29-1 and TRBJ1-1; no clear D gene. The V gene lost 4 bases and the J gene lost 3 bases, with 15 bases spanning the gap. The CDR3 length is 14 residues. Germline CDR1 reads SQVTM; CDR2 reads ANQGSEA.